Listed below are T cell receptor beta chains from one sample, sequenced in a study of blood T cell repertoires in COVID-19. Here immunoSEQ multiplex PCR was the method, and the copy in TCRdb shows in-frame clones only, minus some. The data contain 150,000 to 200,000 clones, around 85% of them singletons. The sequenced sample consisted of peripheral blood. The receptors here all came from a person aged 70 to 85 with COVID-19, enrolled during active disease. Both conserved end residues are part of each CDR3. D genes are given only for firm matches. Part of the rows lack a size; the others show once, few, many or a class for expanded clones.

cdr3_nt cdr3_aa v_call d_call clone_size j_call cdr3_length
TGTGCCAGCAGCTTAGGACTAGATGTAGATACGCAGTATTTT CASSLGLDVDTQYF TRBV7-2 NA NA TRBJ2-3 14
TGTGCCAGCAGCTCGTACAGGGCCCAAAACTATGGCTACACCTTC CASSSYRAQNYGYTF TRBV5-6 NA NA TRBJ1-2 15
TGCGCCAGCAGCCAAGATTTTGGACAGAACTCTGAAGCTTTCTTT CASSQDFGQNSEAFF TRBV4-3 NA once TRBJ1-1 15
TGCGCCAGCAGCCAAGTCCGCTATCGGGACAGGTTCTTC CASSQVRYRDRFF TRBV4-3 TRBD1 NA TRBJ2-7 13
TGTGCCAGCAGCGAGGACAGGGGGCCGGGGGACGGCTACACCTTC CASSEDRGPGDGYTF TRBV9 TRBD1 NA TRBJ1-2 15
TGTGCCAGCAAGCAGGGGGGCAAAGCTTTCTTT CASKQGGKAFF TRBV6-5 TRBD1 once TRBJ1-1 11
TGTGCCAGCAGCCCAGGACTCATAGCGGGGGGCCGACAAGAGACCCAGTACTTC CASSPGLIAGGRQETQYF TRBV6-2/TRBV6-3 TRBD2 NA TRBJ2-5 18
TGTGCCAGCAGCAAGAGCTCTGGAAACACCATATATTTT CASSKSSGNTIYF TRBV21-1 NA NA TRBJ1-3 13
TGTGCCAGCAGGCGTCTAGCGGGAGGGGTAGGGACCTACAATGAGCAGTTCTTC CASRRLAGGVGTYNEQFF TRBV11-2 TRBD2 NA TRBJ2-1 18
TGTGCCAGCAGTACCGGGATAGCGGGGGGGAGGGGGCAGTTCTTC CASSTGIAGGRGQFF TRBV6-2/TRBV6-3 TRBD2 NA TRBJ2-1 15
TGCAGCGTTGGGTCCAGGGCTGAAGCTTTCTTT CSVGSRAEAFF TRBV29-1 NA few TRBJ1-1 11
TGTGCCAGCAGCCCCCCGGGACTTACCACGGGGGAGCAGTTCTTC CASSPPGLTTGEQFF TRBV7-2 NA NA TRBJ2-1 15
TGTGCCAGCAGCTTGGAGGCAAACACAGATACGCAGTATTTT CASSLEANTDTQYF TRBV7-3 NA NA TRBJ2-3 14
TGTGCCAGCAGCTTAGCCCCCTCGTTGGCTGAGCAGTTCTTC CASSLAPSLAEQFF TRBV11-3 NA NA TRBJ2-1 14
TGTGCCAGCAGTAGACAGGGGGGTTATTCTAACTATGGCTACACCTTC CASSRQGGYSNYGYTF TRBV28 TRBD1 many TRBJ1-2 16
TGTGCCAGCGACCTAGCGGGGGGGCCGGGGAGAGATACGCAGTATTTT CASDLAGGPGRDTQYF TRBV5-6 TRBD2 NA TRBJ2-3 16
TGTGCCAGCAGTGAAGATCTTTATAGCAATCAGCCCCAGCATTTT CASSEDLYSNQPQHF TRBV6-1 NA NA TRBJ1-5 15
TGTGCCAGCAGCGCTAGCGGGGGAGACCAAGAGACCCAGTACTTC CASSASGGDQETQYF TRBV6-4 TRBD2 NA TRBJ2-5 15
TGTGCCTGGAGTGTACTCTCATTCGTACCAACCCCTAGCACAGATACGCAGTATTTT CAWSVLSFVPTPSTDTQYF TRBV30 NA NA TRBJ2-3 19
TGTGCCAGCATTCACAGTTTCTCCCCCCGGACAGATACGCAGTATTTT CASIHSFSPRTDTQYF TRBV28 NA NA TRBJ2-3 16
TGTGCCAGCTGCCGACTAGCGGGGGGATTTAGCTCCTACAATGAGCAGTTCTTC CASCRLAGGFSSYNEQFF TRBV27 TRBD2 NA TRBJ2-1 18
TGTGCCAGTATATCCCTGTCAGGTAATTTGAACACTGAAGCTTTCTTT CASISLSGNLNTEAFF TRBV19 NA NA TRBJ1-1 16
TGCGCCAGCAGCCTGAGGGAGACCCAGTACTTC CASSLRETQYF TRBV5-1 NA NA TRBJ2-5 11
TGTGCCACCAGCAGAGAGTTAAGTTTTGGGCTGTCGTATGAAAAACTGTTTTTT CATSRELSFGLSYEKLFF TRBV15 NA NA TRBJ1-4 18
TGCGCCAGCAGCGTAAACAGGCTCAGTCCTGATGGCTACACCTTC CASSVNRLSPDGYTF TRBV5-1 NA few TRBJ1-2 15
TGCAGTGCTAGTCGGAGCGGAGCCTACAATGAGCAGTTCTTC CSASRSGAYNEQFF TRBV20-1 NA NA TRBJ2-1 14
TGTGCCAGCAGTGATTCAGGGGGAACAGTGTACAATGAGCAGTTCTTC CASSDSGGTVYNEQFF TRBV6-4 TRBD1 NA TRBJ2-1 16
TGTGCCAGTAACAGGGGCGACACCGGGGAGCTGTTTTTT CASNRGDTGELFF TRBV28 TRBD1 NA TRBJ2-2 13
TGTGCCAGTAGTACCTTCAATCAGCCCCAGCATTTT CASSTFNQPQHF TRBV19 NA NA TRBJ1-5 12
TGTGCCAGTAGTATAGACAGGGAAAACATTCAGTACTTC CASSIDRENIQYF TRBV19 NA few TRBJ2-4 13
TGCGCCAGCAGCTTTGGCAGGGTCCAAGAGACCCAGTACTTC CASSFGRVQETQYF TRBV5-1 NA NA TRBJ2-5 14
TGTGCCAGCAGCCCGGCCCGGACACAAGAGACCCAGTACTTC CASSPARTQETQYF TRBV2 NA NA TRBJ2-5 14
TGTGCCAGCAGCTTAGTCCCCCAGCGGGTAGGGACAGATACGCAGTATTTT CASSLVPQRVGTDTQYF TRBV11-2 NA NA TRBJ2-3 17
TGTGCCAGCAGCGCACAGGGGTTTACAGATACGCAGTATTTT CASSAQGFTDTQYF TRBV5-5 TRBD1 NA TRBJ2-3 14
TGCGCCAGCAGCGCGAGGACAGGACTTCACCTAAACACCGGGGAGCTGTTTTTT CASSARTGLHLNTGELFF TRBV5-1 TRBD1 NA TRBJ2-2 18
TGTGCCAGCAGTTTCCCCTGGACTAGCGGGAACACCGGGGAGCTGTTTTTT CASSFPWTSGNTGELFF TRBV27 TRBD2 NA TRBJ2-2 17
TGTGCCAGCAGCTTTATGGGGAGCTCCTACGAGCAGTACTTC CASSFMGSSYEQYF TRBV5-5 NA NA TRBJ2-7 14
TGTGCCAGCAGTGAATTAGGGGGCACCGGGGAGCTGTTTTTT CASSELGGTGELFF TRBV2 NA NA TRBJ2-2 14
TGTGCCAGCAGCCGCCCCAAACAGGGGTTGTCGACTGAAGCTTTCTTT CASSRPKQGLSTEAFF TRBV11-1 TRBD1 NA TRBJ1-1 16
TGTGCCAGCAGTGGAAACGGAGCCACAGATACGCAGTATTTT CASSGNGATDTQYF TRBV2 NA NA TRBJ2-3 14
TGCAGCGTTGGTTTTAGCCAGGGGAACTATGGCTACACCTTC CSVGFSQGNYGYTF TRBV29-1 NA NA TRBJ1-2 14
TGTGCCAGTAGCGGGGGACTAGCGGGAGTACGGGGCGCCAAAAACATTCAGTACTTC CASSGGLAGVRGAKNIQYF TRBV19 TRBD2 NA TRBJ2-4 19
TGCGCCAGCAGCTTGGAAGGGGGCGCGGACACTGAAGCTTTCTTT CASSLEGGADTEAFF TRBV5-1 TRBD1 NA TRBJ1-1 15
TGCGCCAGCAGGATTGGACACCTCACAGATACGCAGTATTTT CASRIGHLTDTQYF TRBV5-1 NA few TRBJ2-3 14
TGTGCCAGCAGCTCCACGTCACGGGATCATGGCTACACCTTC CASSSTSRDHGYTF TRBV9 NA NA TRBJ1-2 14
TGTGCCAGCAGTTTCCCATTGTGGGGACAGGGGTTTAAGCAGCCCCAGCATTTT CASSFPLWGQGFKQPQHF TRBV27 TRBD1 NA TRBJ1-5 18
TGTGCCAGCAGTTCGCGGGTCCGGGGATCGCCGACCCAGTACTTC CASSSRVRGSPTQYF TRBV6-2/TRBV6-3 NA NA TRBJ2-5 15
TGTGCCAGCAGCCTCCAGACAGGATACACCGGGGAGCTGTTTTTT CASSLQTGYTGELFF TRBV7-3 NA once TRBJ2-2 15
TGTGCCAGTAGCGTTGGGGGGGCGAACACCGGGGAGCTGTTTTTT CASSVGGANTGELFF TRBV19 TRBD2 NA TRBJ2-2 15
TGTGCCTGGAGGCCTATCGACAGGGGGCGCAGCTATGGCTACACCTTC CAWRPIDRGRSYGYTF TRBV30 TRBD1 NA TRBJ1-2 16